Included here is one T cell receptor (beta chain) sequence, with context. The method was immunoSEQ multiplex PCR; TCRdb's version includes in-frame clones alone and lacks a portion of them. In the table there are approximately 980,000 clones, about 80% of which are singletons. The source of the sample is a study of shared clonotypes between healthy human individuals. The CDR3 length is 14 residues. CDR1 is MNHEY and CDR2 is SVGAGI in the germline V gene. V was trimmed by 2 bases and J by 4 bases, leaving 8 bases between them. This clonotype was obtained from a man in his late teens or twenties in good health. The chain is built from TRBV6-5 and TRBJ2-2; D gene uncertain. Sequencing was performed on memory CD4+ T cells sorted from blood. Subset here: CD45RA-negative fraction. The CDR3: CASSYRHGTGELFF. CDR3 coding DNA: TGTGCCAGCAGTTACCGACATGGCACCGGGGAGCTGTTTTTT.